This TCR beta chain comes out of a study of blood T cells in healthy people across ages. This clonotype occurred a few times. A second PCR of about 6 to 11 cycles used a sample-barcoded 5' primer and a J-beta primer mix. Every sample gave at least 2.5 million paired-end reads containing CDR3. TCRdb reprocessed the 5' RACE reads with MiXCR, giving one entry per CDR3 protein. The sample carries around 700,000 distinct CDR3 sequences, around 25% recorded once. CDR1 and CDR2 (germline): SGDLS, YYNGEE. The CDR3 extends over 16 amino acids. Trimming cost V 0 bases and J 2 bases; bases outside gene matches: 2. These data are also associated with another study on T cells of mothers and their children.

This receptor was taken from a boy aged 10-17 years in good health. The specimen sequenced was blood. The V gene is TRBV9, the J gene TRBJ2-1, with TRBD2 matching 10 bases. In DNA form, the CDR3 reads TGTGCCAGCAGCGTAGAGCGGGGGGGCACCTACAATGAGCAGTTCTTC. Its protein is CASSVERGGTYNEQFF.